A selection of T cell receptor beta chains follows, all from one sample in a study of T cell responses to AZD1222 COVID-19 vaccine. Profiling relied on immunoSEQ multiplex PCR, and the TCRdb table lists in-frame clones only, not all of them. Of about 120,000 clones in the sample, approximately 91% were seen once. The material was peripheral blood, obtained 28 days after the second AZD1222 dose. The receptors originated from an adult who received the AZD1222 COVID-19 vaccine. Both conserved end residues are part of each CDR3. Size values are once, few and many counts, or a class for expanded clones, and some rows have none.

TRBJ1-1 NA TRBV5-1 CASSLRGDSEAFF
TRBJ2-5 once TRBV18 CASSPPGETQYF
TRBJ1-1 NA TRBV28 CASSLTGDTEAFF
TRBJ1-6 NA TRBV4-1 CASSAGRGIASPLHF
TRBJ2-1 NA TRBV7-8 CASSLGPRWAGAVEDEQFF
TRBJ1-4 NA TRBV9 CASSSDRSNEKLFF
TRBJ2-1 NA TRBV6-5 CASRKTGVIDEQFF
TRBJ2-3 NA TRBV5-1 CASSQDRAPDTQYF
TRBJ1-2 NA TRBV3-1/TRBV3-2 CASSRGRGKAFYGYTF
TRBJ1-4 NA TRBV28 CASTNRGGEKLFF
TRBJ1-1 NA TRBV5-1 CASSLDRWNTEAFF
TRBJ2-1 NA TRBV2 CASLADRGDNEQFF
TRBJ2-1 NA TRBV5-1 CASSLSGTSYNEQFF
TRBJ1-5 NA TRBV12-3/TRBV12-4 CASSRAQPQHF
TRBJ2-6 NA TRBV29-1 CSVEGTGANVLTF
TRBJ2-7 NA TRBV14 CASSQGQLAYEQYF
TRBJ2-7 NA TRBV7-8 CASSTLRESEQYF